This T cell receptor (beta chain) originates from a study of T cell repertoires in aging, cancer and after chemotherapy. Study as a whole: Glioblastoma patients receiving temozolomide-based therapy gave paired samples before and after chemotherapy. The full dataset contained several million TCR reads.

TCR beta rearrangements were amplified from peripheral blood genomic DNA. A mixed TRB-A/B primer pool amplified rearranged TRB by multiplex touch-down PCR. Using its own MiXCR run on the multiplex PCR reads, TCRdb lists one record per CDR3 protein. Here the sample spans around 1,900 distinct CDR3 sequences, over 20% being singletons. General study findings and limits: Compared with age-matched healthy donors, untreated hematological or solid cancer patients showed higher blood TCR clonality. Median generation probability rose over the chemotherapy interval in each cancer cohort, suggesting rebound thymic output.

The sample holds a few counts of this clonotype. Its specificity is not known. The CDR3 has 15 residues. The germline V gene has CDR1 MNHNS and CDR2 SASEGT. The germline V and J ends were trimmed by 1 base and 4 bases, with 11 bases remaining between them. The genes are TRBV6-1 and TRBJ1-5; perhaps TRBD1 as D (6 bases). The source of this sequence is a human donor with a solid tumor. The source material was blood. The CDR3, as DNA: TGTGCCAGCAGTGAAGAGTGGCAGGGGAATCAGCCCCAGCATTTT. Its protein product is CASSEEWQGNQPQHF.